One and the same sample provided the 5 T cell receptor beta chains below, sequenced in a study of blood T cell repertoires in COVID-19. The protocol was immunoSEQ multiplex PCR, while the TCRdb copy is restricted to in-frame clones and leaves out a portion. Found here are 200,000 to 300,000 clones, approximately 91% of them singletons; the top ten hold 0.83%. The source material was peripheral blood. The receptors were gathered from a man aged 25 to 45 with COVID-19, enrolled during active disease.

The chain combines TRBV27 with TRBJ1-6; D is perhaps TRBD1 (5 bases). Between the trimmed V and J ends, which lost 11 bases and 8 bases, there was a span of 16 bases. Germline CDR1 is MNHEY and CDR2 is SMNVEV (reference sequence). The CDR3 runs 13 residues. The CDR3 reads CAAKPGWDSPLHF. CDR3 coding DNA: TGTGCCGCGAAGCCAGGGTGGGATTCACCCCTCCACTTT.

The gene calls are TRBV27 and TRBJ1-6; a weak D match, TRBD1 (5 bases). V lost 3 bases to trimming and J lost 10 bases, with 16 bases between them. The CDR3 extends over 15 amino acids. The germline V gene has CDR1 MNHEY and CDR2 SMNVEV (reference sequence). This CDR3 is CASSFFSQGFSPLHF. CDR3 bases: TGTGCCAGCAGTTTTTTCAGTCAGGGATTCTCACCCCTCCACTTT.

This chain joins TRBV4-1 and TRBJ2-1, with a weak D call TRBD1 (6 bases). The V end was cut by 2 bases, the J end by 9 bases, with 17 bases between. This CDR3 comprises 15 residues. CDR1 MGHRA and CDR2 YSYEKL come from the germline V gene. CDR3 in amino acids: CASSQPTQGKLEQFF. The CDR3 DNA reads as TGCGCCAGCAGCCAACCCACCCAGGGGAAACTTGAGCAGTTCTTC.

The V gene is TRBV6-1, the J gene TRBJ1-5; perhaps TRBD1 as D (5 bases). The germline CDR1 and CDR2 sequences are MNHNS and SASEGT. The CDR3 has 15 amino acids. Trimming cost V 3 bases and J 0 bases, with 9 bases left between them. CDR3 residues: CASSEGRGSNQPQHF. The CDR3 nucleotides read TGTGCCAGCAGTGAGGGGCGAGGTAGCAATCAGCCCCAGCATTTT.

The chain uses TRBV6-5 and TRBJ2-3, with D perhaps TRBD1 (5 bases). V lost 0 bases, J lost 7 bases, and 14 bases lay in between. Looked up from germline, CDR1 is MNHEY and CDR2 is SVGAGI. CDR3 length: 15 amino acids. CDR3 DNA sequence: TGTGCCAGCAGTTACTCGGCCCAGGGTTTTTATACGCAGTATTTT. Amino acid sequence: CASSYSAQGFYTQYF.